The 26 T cell receptor beta chains presented below share a single source sample, sequenced in a study of human T cells and chemical hapten exposure. As to time point: patch test 2, 6 weeks after DPC sensitization. Treatment described: therapeutic diphenylcyclopropenone sensitization with weekly scalp DPC. Via MiXCR, TCRdb re-called the RACE reads, giving one row per CDR3 protein. Of about 70,000 distinct CDR3 sequences listed, 8.5% are singletons. Sequenced here: whole blood, sampled in connection with sensitization to the hapten diphenylcyclopropenone (DPC). The source of these receptors is a woman in her forties or fifties with alopecia areata. Some clones in this sample may be carry-over from other donors' samples.

This chain joins TRBV12-3 or TRBV12-4 and TRBJ2-3; weak D call: TRBD2 (6 bases). V was pared by 5 bases and J by 2 bases, with 14 bases between. The CDR3 spans 15 residues. CDR3 DNA sequence: TGTGCCAGCAGTGTTCGCCGGGGGAACACAGATACGCAGTATTTT. As protein: CASSVRRGNTDTQYF.

This clonotype was counted many times. This sequence joins TRBV5-1 and TRBJ1-2, with no clear D. The CDR3 totals 16 residues. Per germline, CDR1 SGHRS and CDR2 YFSETQ. Trimming took 0 bases from V and 6 from J, leaving 18 bases between them. The CDR3 bases are TGCGCCAGCAGCTTGGTCGATGGTAGGAGGCGCCATGGCTACACCTTC. Translated, it gives CASSLVDGRRRHGYTF.

The J gene is TRBJ2-2, the V gene TRBV29-1, with D perhaps TRBD1 or TRBD2 (5 bases each). Germline CDR1 is SQVTM and CDR2 is ANQGSEA. The CDR3 covers 15 residues. Trimming removed 6 bases at V and 1 base at J, with 15 bases between. CDR3 in amino acids: CSVYTGTVNTGELFF. The CDR3, as DNA: TGCAGCGTCTATACCGGGACGGTGAACACCGGGGAGCTGTTTTTT.

The sample holds a few counts of this clonotype. The J gene is TRBJ2-1, the V gene TRBV10-3, with TRBD1 matching over 11 bases. The length of the CDR3 is 14 residues. CDR1 ENHRY and CDR2 SYGVKD come from the germline V gene. Losses at the gene ends were 3 bases for V and 7 bases for J; bases not matched to a gene: 2. Here the CDR3 reads CAISDGQGANEQFF. The CDR3 DNA follows: TGTGCCATCAGTGACGGACAGGGGGCTAATGAGCAGTTCTTC.

Of note for this clonotype: One end of the junction varies from germline; a read error may be responsible. The chain links TRBV3-1 to TRBJ2-3; TRBD2 might be the D (6 bases). The CDR3 totals 17 residues. The germline V gene has CDR1 LGHDT and CDR2 YNNKEL (reference sequence). The CDR3 DNA reads as TGTGCCGGCAGCCAAGAAGGTCTGCGGGGCAACACAGATACGCAGTATTTT. Translating gives CAGSQEGLRGNTDTQYF.

The chain links TRBV29-1 to TRBJ1-4; D is unresolved. The CDR3 has 14 amino acids. V shed 6 bases and J shed 0 bases, with 11 bases lying between them. Germline values: CDR1 SQVTM, CDR2 ANQGSEA. The CDR3 loop is CSVSVGSTNEKLFF. The DNA of the CDR3 is TGCAGCGTCTCTGTAGGGTCAACTAATGAAAAACTGTTTTTT.

This clonotype was picked up a small number of times. The chain combines TRBV28 with TRBJ2-3; D gene uncertain. The CDR3 sequence is 13 residues long. Germline assignment: CDR1 MDHEN and CDR2 SYDVKM. V dropped 7 bases and J dropped 7 bases, with 15 bases sitting between them. CDR3 sequence: CASKAPFINTQYF. DNA for the CDR3: TGTGCCAGCAAAGCCCCTTTTATCAATACGCAGTATTTT.

The sample holds a few counts of this clonotype. The chain carries TRBV18 and TRBJ1-4; possible D gene TRBD1, 5 bases. The V gene's germline CDR1 is KGHSH and CDR2 LQKENI. The CDR3 loop spans 15 amino acids. Trimming stripped 4 bases from V and 3 bases from J, with 12 bases between. CDR3 DNA: TGTGCCAGCTCACGCGGGGCAGTTCCTAATGAAAAACTGTTTTTT. Its translation: CASSRGAVPNEKLFF.

Ten or more counts support this clonotype. The chain employs TRBV4-3 and TRBJ1-1, with TRBD1 identical over 11 bases. From germline, CDR1 is LGHNA and CDR2 YSLEER. This CDR3 has 13 residues. With 7 bases clipped from V and 5 bases from J, the junction kept 3 bases outside the gene matches. CDR3 in amino acids: CASKGQGATEAFF. As DNA, the CDR3 is TGCGCCAGCAAAGGACAGGGGGCGACTGAAGCTTTCTTT.

This clonotype was observed at least ten times. The rearrangement uses TRBV2 and TRBJ1-3; no firm D call. The CDR3 runs to 15 residues. The V end lost 8 bases, the J end lost 0 bases, and 14 bases lay between the germline ends. Per germline, CDR1 SNHLY and CDR2 FYNNEI. The CDR3 protein is CASRKDVSSGNTIYF. CDR3 in DNA: TGTGCCAGCCGGAAGGACGTAAGCTCTGGAAACACCATATATTTT.

This clonotype was detected many times. CDR3 in DNA: TGTGCCAGCAGCCCACGAGGGCCGGGCAATCAGCCCCAGCATTTT. Its protein is CASSPRGPGNQPQHF. The chain uses TRBV6-5 and TRBJ1-5; D is ambiguous. V lost 6 bases and J 2 bases, leaving 14 bases between the germline ends. Per the germline V gene, CDR1 is MNHEY and CDR2 is SVGAGI. The CDR3 is 15 amino acids.

This clonotype showed up just a few times. This chain connects TRBV4-3 to TRBJ2-7, with unresolved D. Per the germline V gene, CDR1 is LGHNA and CDR2 is YSLEER. The CDR3 has 14 amino acids. Trimming left V 0 bases short and J 6 bases short, with 12 bases between. CDR3 protein: CASSQDPGSPEQYF. As DNA, the CDR3 is TGCGCCAGCAGCCAAGACCCGGGCTCCCCCGAGCAGTACTTC.

This clonotype showed up just a few times. The rearrangement joins TRBV7-2 to TRBJ2-2; 7 nucleotides match TRBD1. Trimming cost V 5 bases and J 4 bases; bases outside gene matches: 1. This CDR3 is 13 amino acids long. CDR1 and CDR2 (germline): SGHTA, FQGNSA. Here the CDR3 DNA reads TGTGCCAGCAGCAGGGACAGCACCGGGGAGCTGTTTTTT. Translation gives CASSRDSTGELFF.

This clonotype has at least ten counts. This chain links TRBV6-5 with TRBJ1-5; 7 bases fit TRBD1. The V gene end was trimmed by 0 bases and the J gene end by 6 bases; junction bases not matched to a gene: 2. This CDR3 has 14 residues. Per germline, CDR1 MNHEY and CDR2 SVGAGI. The CDR3 spells CASSYSGGSQPQHF. As DNA, the CDR3 is TGTGCCAGCAGTTACTCAGGGGGCAGTCAGCCCCAGCATTTT.

The rearrangement joins TRBV20-1 to TRBJ2-7; TRBD1 matches 11 bases. The trim removed 6 bases at V and 6 bases at J, leaving 4 bases unmatched. The CDR3 is 12 amino acids. Per the germline V gene, CDR1 is DFQATT and CDR2 is SNEGSKA (reference sequence). The CDR3 coding sequence is TGCAGTGCAACCGGGACAGGGGGCGAGCAGTACTTC. As protein: CSATGTGGEQYF.

This clonotype occurred a few times. This chain links TRBV7-7 with TRBJ2-3; possible D gene TRBD2, 5 bases. The CDR3 totals 16 residues. V was shortened by 2 bases and J by 1 base, with 13 bases between the two germline ends. Germline V gene data show CDR1 as SSHAT and CDR2 as FNYEAQ (reference sequence). DNA for the CDR3: TGTGCCAGCAGCTTAAGACCGGGGTTTGGCACAGATACGCAGTATTTT. It encodes CASSLRPGFGTDTQYF. Based on the CDR3 plus reference TRBV7-7 and TRBJ2-3, the full variable domain is GAGVSQSPRYKVTKRGQDVTLRCDPISSHATLYWYQQALGQGPEFLTYFNYEAQPDKSGLPSDRFSAERPEGSISTLTIQRTEQRDSAMYRCASSLRPGFGTDTQYFGPGTRLTVL.

The chain carries TRBV3-1 and TRBJ2-7, with 8 bases lining up with TRBD1. The V and J ends lost 8 bases and 6 bases, in that order; junction bases with no gene match: 3. The CDR3 runs 11 residues. Germline V lookup: CDR1 LGHDT, CDR2 YNNKEL (reference sequence). The CDR3 here is CASGQGPEQYF. CDR3 in DNA: TGTGCCAGCGGACAGGGTCCCGAGCAGTACTTC.

This clonotype was observed many times. The V and J genes are TRBV6-1 and TRBJ1-6; unclear D gene. Germline V gene data show CDR1 as MNHNS and CDR2 as SASEGT. This CDR3 has 16 residues. Trimming shortened V by 3 bases and J by 9 bases, and 18 bases separated the two germline ends. CDR3 nucleotide sequence: TGTGCCAGCAGTGAGGAGAGGGTGATTGGGTTTTCACCCCTCCACTTT. Amino acids: CASSEERVIGFSPLHF.

The DNA of the CDR3 is TGTGCCAGCAGTAACTTCAATGAGCAGTTCTTC. Its translation: CASSNFNEQFF. The chain is built from TRBV6-5 and TRBJ2-1; unclear D gene. Trimming removed 5 bases at V and 6 bases at J, with 5 bases between. Germline V lookup: CDR1 MNHEY, CDR2 SVGAGI. The CDR3 totals 11 residues.

The chain has TRBV30 and TRBJ2-4, with D maybe TRBD2 (5 bases). CDR1 and CDR2 from the germline V gene are GTSNPN and SVGIG (reference sequence). The V gene lost 4 bases and the J gene lost 8 bases, with 18 bases spanning the gap. CDR3 length: 14 amino acids. For the CDR3, the DNA is TGTGCCTGGACCCCAAGGGTGAGGGCGGACATTCAGTACTTC. Residues: CAWTPRVRADIQYF.

The chain combines TRBV7-9 with TRBJ1-5; D not certain. The CDR3 runs 12 residues. Germline-derived CDR1 and CDR2 are SEHNR and FQNEAQ (reference sequence). V lost 3 bases to trimming and J lost 4 bases, with 4 bases between them. CDR3 sequence reads: CASSLSNQPQHF. The CDR3 DNA sequence: TGTGCCAGCAGCTTGTCGAATCAGCCCCAGCATTTT.

V gene TRBV6-2 or TRBV6-3 combines with J gene TRBJ1-1; D is undetermined. The CDR3 runs to 13 residues. The V gene lost 2 bases and the J gene lost 5 bases, with 9 bases spanning the gap. Germline-derived CDR1 and CDR2 are MNHEY and SVGEGT. In nucleotides, the CDR3 is TGTGCCAGCAGTTACGCAGATGGGACTGAAGCTTTCTTT. Translated: CASSYADGTEAFF.

This chain connects TRBV6-2 or TRBV6-3 to TRBJ2-1; D possibly corresponds to TRBD1 (6 bases). Trimming took 2 bases from V and 5 from J, leaving 16 bases between them. The CDR3 covers 16 residues. The germline V gene has CDR1 MNHEY and CDR2 SVGEGT. CDR3 DNA: TGTGCCAGCAGTTACCCGGACAGACCCCCGGACAATGAGCAGTTCTTC. Protein product: CASSYPDRPPDNEQFF.

This rearrangement joins TRBV19 to TRBJ2-1; D is unclear. This CDR3 has 12 residues. V shed 1 base and J shed 6 bases, with 4 bases lying between them. Germline V CDR1 and CDR2: LNHDA, SQIVND (reference sequence). The chain's CDR3 is CASSIGVNEQFF. The CDR3 nucleotides are TGTGCCAGTAGTATAGGCGTCAATGAGCAGTTCTTC. The full variable domain, rest sourced from reference TRBV19 and TRBJ2-1, is DGGITQSPKYLFRKEGQNVTLSCEQNLNHDAMYWYRQDPGQGLRLIYYSQIVNDFQKGDIAEGYSVSREKKESFPLTVTSAQKNPTAFYLCASSIGVNEQFFGPGTRLTVL.

This clonotype turned up a few times. V gene TRBV4-2 combines with J gene TRBJ2-7; D is perhaps TRBD2 (6 bases). Germline values: CDR1 LGHNA, CDR2 YNFKEQ. V was shortened by 0 bases and J by 3 bases, with 9 bases between the two germline ends. This CDR3 spans 14 amino acids. The CDR3 is CASSQENGGYEQYF. The CDR3 nucleotides are TGTGCCAGCAGCCAAGAGAACGGGGGCTACGAGCAGTACTTC.

This clonotype was seen only a few times. This rearrangement joins TRBV12-3 or TRBV12-4 to TRBJ2-1, with 12 bases fitting TRBD2. The CDR3 consists of 15 residues. V was pared by 7 bases and J by 4 bases, with 5 bases of the junction left unmatched. The CDR3 loop is CASTLTSGGYNEQFF. The CDR3 DNA reads TGTGCCAGCACCCTCACTAGCGGGGGGTACAATGAGCAGTTCTTC.